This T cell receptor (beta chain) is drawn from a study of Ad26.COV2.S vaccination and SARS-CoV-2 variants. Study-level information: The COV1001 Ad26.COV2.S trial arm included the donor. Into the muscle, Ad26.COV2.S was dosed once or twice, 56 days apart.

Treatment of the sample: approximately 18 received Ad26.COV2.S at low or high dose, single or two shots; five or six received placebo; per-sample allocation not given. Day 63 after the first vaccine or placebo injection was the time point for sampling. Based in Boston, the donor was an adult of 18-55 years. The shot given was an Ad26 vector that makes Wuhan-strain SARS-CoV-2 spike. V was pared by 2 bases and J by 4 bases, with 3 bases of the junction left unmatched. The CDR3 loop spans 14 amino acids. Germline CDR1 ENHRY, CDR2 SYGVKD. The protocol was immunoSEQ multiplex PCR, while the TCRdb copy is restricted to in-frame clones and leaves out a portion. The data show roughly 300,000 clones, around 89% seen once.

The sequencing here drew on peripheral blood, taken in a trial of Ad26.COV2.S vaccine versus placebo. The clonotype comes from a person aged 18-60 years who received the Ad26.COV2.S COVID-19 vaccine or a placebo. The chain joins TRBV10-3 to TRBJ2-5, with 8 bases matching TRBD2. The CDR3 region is CAISEREGRETQYF. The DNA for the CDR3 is TGTGCCATCAGTGAGCGGGAGGGACGAGAGACCCAGTACTTC.